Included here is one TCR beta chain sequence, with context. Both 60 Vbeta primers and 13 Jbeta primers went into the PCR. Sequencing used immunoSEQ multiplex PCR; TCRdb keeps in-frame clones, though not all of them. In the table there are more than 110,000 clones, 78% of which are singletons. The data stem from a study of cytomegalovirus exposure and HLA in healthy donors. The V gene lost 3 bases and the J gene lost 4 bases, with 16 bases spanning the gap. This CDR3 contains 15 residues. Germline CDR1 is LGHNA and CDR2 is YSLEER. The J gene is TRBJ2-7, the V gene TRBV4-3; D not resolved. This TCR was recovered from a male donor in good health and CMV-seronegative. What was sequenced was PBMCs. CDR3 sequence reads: CASSHSIKTGYEQYF. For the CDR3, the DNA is TGCGCCAGCAGCCACTCGATCAAGACGGGTTACGAGCAGTACTTC.